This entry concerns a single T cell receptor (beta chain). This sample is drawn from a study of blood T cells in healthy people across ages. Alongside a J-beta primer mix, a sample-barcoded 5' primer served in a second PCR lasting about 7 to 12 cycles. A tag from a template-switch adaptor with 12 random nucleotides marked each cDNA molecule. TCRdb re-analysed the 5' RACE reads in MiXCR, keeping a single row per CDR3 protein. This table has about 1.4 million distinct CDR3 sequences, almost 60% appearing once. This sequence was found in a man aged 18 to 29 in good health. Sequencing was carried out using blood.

Here the CDR3 DNA reads TGCAGTGCAGACAGCGCAGGGAGGGAGTTCTTC. It translates to CSADSAGREFF. V and J are TRBV20-1 and TRBJ2-1, with 7 positions matching TRBD2. Germline assignment: CDR1 DFQATT and CDR2 SNEGSKA (reference sequence). The CDR3 consists of 11 residues. Trimming removed 6 bases from V and 14 bases from J; junction bases left unmatched: 10.